The sequence of this T cell receptor beta chain was determined in a study of human T cells and chemical hapten exposure. The CDR3 consists of 14 residues. Germline CDR1 SGHRS, CDR2 YFSETQ. The junction had 12 bases not matched to a gene; V was cut back by 4 bases and J by 9 bases. This sample's time point: patch test 3, about 24 weeks after DPC sensitization. Treatment of the sample: therapeutic diphenylcyclopropenone sensitization with weekly scalp DPC. Original processing notes: Counts of TCRs in each sample centred on a median of about 96,000 and extended from about 20,000 to 690,000. TCRdb independently ran MiXCR on the RACE reads; one entry per CDR3 protein. TCRdb, not the original authors, processed these V and J calls. Here the sample spans 150,000 to 200,000 distinct CDR3 sequences, approximately 30% being singletons.

This TCR came from a woman younger than 35 with alopecia areata. Some clones in this sample may be carry-over from other donors' samples. Sequenced here: whole blood, sampled in connection with sensitization to the hapten diphenylcyclopropenone (DPC). This chain links TRBV5-1 with TRBJ2-5; 7 positions match TRBD1. CDR3 sequence reads: CASSTRQGTGPQYF. CDR3 coding DNA: TGCGCCAGCAGCACCCGACAGGGCACCGGGCCCCAGTACTTC.